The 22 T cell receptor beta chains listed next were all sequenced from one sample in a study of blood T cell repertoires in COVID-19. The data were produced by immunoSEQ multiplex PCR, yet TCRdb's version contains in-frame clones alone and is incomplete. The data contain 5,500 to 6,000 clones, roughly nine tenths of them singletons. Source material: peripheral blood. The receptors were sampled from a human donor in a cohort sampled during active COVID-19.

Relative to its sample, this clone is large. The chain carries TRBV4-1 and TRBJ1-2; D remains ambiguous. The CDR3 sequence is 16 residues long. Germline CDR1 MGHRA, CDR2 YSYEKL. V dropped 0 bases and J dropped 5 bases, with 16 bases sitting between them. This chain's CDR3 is CASSQDFDNGLYGYTF. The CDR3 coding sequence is TGCGCCAGCAGCCAAGATTTCGACAATGGGTTATATGGCTACACCTTC.

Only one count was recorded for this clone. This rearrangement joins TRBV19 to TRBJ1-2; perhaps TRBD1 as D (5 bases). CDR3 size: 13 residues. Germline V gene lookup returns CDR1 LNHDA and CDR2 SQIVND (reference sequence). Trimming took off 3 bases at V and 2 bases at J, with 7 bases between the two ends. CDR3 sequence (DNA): TGTGCCAGTAGTATGGGGGGAAACTATGGCTACACCTTC. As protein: CASSMGGNYGYTF.

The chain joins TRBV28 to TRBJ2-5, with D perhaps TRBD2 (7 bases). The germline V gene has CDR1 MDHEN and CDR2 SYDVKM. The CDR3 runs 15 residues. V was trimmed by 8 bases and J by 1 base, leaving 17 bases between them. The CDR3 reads CASLQGGVSQETQYF. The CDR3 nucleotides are TGTGCCAGCCTACAAGGGGGGGTATCCCAAGAGACCCAGTACTTC.

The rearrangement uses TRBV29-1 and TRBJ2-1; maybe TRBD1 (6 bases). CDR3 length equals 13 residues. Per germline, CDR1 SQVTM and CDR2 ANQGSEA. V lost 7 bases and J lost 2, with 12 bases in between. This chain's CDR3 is CSARTATYNEQFF. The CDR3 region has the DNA TGCAGCGCCAGGACAGCTACCTACAATGAGCAGTTCTTC.

This chain's CDR3 is CASSTRGLAGGQNTGELFF. In nucleotides, the CDR3 is TGTGCCAGCAGCACTCGGGGGCTAGCGGGGGGACAGAACACCGGGGAGCTGTTTTTT. The V gene is TRBV9, the J gene TRBJ2-2; 11 bases align to TRBD2. The trim removed 4 bases at V and 1 base at J, leaving 12 bases unmatched. Germline V CDR1 and CDR2: SGDLS, YYNGEE. CDR3 length equals 19 residues.

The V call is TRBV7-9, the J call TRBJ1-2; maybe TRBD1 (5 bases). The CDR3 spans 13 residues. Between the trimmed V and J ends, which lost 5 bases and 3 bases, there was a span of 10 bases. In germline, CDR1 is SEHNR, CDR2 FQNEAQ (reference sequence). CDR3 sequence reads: CASSGGAYYGYTF. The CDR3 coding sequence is TGTGCCAGCAGCGGTGGGGCGTACTATGGCTACACCTTC.

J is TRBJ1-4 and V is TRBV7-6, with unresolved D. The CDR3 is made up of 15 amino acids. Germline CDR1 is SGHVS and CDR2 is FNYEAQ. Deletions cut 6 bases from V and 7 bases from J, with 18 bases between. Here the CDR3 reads CASSVSEISLEKLFF. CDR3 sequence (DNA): TGTGCCAGCAGTGTTTCGGAGATCTCTCTTGAAAAACTGTTTTTT.

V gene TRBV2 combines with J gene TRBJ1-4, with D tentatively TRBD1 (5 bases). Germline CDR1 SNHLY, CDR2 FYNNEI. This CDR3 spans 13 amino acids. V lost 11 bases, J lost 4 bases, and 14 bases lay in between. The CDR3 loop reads CALGGVNNEKLFF. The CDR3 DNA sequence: TGTGCCTTGGGGGGTGTGAATAATGAAAAACTGTTTTTT.

Here the CDR3 reads CASSPRNRGSSSGANVLTF. CDR3 sequence (DNA): TGTGCCAGCTCACCAAGGAATAGGGGGTCGAGCTCTGGGGCCAACGTCCTGACTTTC. The chain couples TRBV18 to TRBJ2-6, with TRBD1 as a possible D gene (6 bases). V lost 2 bases to trimming and J lost 0 bases, with 17 bases between them. The germline V gene encodes CDR1 KGHSH and CDR2 LQKENI. The CDR3 is 19 amino acids.

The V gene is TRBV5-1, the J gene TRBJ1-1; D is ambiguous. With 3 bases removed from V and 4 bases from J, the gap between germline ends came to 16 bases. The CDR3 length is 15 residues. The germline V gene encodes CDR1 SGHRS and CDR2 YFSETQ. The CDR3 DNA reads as TGCGCCAGCAGCTCCTACGGGCCCCGGGGCACTGAAGCTTTCTTT. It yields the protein CASSSYGPRGTEAFF. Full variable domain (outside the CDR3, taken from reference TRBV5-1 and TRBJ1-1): KAGVTQTPRYLIKTRGQQVTLSCSPISGHRSVSWYQQTPGQGLQFLFEYFSETQRNKGNFPGRFSGRQFSNSRSEMNVSTLELGDSALYLCASSSYGPRGTEAFFGQGTRLTVV.

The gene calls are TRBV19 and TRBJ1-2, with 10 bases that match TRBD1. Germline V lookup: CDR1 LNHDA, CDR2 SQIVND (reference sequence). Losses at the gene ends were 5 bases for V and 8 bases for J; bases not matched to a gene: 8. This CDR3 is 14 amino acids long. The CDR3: CASSASGQGIGYTF. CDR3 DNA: TGTGCCAGTAGTGCTTCGGGACAGGGGATCGGCTACACCTTC.

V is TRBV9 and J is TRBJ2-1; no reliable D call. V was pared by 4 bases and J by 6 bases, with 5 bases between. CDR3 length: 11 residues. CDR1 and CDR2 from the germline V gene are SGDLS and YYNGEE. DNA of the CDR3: TGTGCCAGCAGCCTGCGCAATGAGCAGTTCTTC. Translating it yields CASSLRNEQFF.

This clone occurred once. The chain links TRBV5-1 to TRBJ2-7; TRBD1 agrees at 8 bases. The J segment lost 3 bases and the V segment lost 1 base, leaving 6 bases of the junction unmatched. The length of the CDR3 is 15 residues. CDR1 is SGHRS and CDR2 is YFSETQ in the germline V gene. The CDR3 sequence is CASSLSTGAGYEQYF. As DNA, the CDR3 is TGCGCCAGCAGCTTGTCGACAGGGGCGGGCTACGAGCAGTACTTC.

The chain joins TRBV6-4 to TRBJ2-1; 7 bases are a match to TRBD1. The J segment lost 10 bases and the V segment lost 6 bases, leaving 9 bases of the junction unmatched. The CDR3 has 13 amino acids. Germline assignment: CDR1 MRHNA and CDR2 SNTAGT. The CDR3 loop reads CASRDTGAGEQFF. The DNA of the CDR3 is TGTGCCAGCAGGGATACAGGGGCCGGGGAGCAGTTCTTC.

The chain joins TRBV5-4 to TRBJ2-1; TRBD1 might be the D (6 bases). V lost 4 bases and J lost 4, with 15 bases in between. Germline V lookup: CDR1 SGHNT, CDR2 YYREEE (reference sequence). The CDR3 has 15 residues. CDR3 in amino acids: CASSTRTARYNEQFF. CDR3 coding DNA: TGTGCCAGCAGCACCAGGACAGCCCGATACAATGAGCAGTTCTTC.

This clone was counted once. For the CDR3, the DNA is TGCAGCGTTGGTGGGGACCACTCGGGGGGGGAGCAGTACTTC. This sequence encodes CSVGGDHSGGEQYF. The chain employs TRBV29-1 and TRBJ2-7, with 8 bases identical to TRBD2. Germline V lookup: CDR1 SQVTM, CDR2 ANQGSEA. This CDR3 has 14 amino acids. The V gene end was trimmed by 4 bases and the J gene end by 7 bases; junction bases not matched to a gene: 12.

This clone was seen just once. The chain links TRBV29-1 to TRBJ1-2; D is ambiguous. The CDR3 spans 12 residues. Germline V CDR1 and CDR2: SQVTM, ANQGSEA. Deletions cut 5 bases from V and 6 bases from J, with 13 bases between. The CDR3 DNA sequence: TGCAGCGTTTTGCGAGGTTACGATGGCTACACCTTC. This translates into CSVLRGYDGYTF.

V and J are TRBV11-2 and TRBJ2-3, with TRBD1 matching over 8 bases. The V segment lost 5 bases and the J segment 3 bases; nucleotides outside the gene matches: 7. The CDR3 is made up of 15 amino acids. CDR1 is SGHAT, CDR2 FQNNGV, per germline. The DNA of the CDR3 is TGTGCCAGCAGCCGAACAGGGGGGCGGACAGATACGCAGTATTTT. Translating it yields CASSRTGGRTDTQYF.

CDR3 residues: CASSPQGAAQETQYF. The CDR3 bases are TGTGCCAGCAGCCCTCAAGGGGCAGCCCAAGAGACCCAGTACTTC. The rearrangement links TRBV7-2 to TRBJ2-5, with D possibly TRBD1 on 5 matching bases. The germline gives CDR1 SGHTA, CDR2 FQGNSA. The CDR3 consists of 15 residues. Trimming shortened V by 5 bases and J by 1 base, and 14 bases separated the two germline ends.

The DNA of the CDR3 is TGTGCCAGCACCCCCGGACAGGGCGTCACTGAAGCTTTCTTT. As protein: CASTPGQGVTEAFF. The J gene is TRBJ1-1, the V gene TRBV6-2 or TRBV6-3, with 8 bases matching TRBD1. This CDR3 is 14 amino acids long. With 7 bases clipped from V and 4 bases from J, the junction kept 8 bases outside the gene matches. Germline values: CDR1 MNHEY, CDR2 SVGEGT.

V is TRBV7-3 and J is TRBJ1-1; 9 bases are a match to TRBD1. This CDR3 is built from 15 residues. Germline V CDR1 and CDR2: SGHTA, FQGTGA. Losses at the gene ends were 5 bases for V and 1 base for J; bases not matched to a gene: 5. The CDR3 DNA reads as TGTGCCAGCAGCGCTGGACAGGGGCGGAACACTGAAGCTTTCTTT. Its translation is CASSAGQGRNTEAFF.

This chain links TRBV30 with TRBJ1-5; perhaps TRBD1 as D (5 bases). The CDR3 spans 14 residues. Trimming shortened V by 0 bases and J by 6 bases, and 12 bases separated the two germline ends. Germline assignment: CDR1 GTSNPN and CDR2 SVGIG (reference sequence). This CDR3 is CAWSVRGGVQPQHF. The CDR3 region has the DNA TGTGCCTGGAGTGTTCGGGGAGGGGTTCAGCCCCAGCATTTT.